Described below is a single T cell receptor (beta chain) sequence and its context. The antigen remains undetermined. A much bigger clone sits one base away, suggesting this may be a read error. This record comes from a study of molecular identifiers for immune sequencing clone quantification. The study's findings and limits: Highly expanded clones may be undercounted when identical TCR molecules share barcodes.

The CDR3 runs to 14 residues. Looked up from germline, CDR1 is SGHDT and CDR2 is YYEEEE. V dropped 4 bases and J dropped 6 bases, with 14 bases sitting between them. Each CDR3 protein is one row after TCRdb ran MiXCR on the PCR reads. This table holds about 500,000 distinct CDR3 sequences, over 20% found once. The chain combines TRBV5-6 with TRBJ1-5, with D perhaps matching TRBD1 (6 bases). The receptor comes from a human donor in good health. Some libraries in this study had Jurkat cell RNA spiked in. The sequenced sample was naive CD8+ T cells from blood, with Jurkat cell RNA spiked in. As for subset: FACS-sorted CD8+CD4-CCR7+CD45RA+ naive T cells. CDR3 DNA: TGTGCCAGCAGCCTCATGGGGGCTGGTCAGCCCCAGCATTTT. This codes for CASSLMGAGQPQHF.